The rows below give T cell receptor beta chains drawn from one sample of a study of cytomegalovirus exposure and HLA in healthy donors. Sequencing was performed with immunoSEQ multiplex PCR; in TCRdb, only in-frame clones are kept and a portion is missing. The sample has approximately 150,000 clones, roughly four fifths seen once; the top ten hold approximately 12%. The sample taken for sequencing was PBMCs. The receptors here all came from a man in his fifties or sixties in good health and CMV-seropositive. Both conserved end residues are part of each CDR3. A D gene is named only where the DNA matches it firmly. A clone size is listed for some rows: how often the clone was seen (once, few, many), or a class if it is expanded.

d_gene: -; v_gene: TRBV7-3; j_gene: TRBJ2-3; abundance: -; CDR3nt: TGTGCCAGCAGCTTAACTAGTGGGAGCTACACAGATACGCAGTATTTT; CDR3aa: CASSLTSGSYTDTQYF
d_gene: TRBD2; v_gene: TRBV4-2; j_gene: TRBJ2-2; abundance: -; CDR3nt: TGTGCCAGCAGCCCCGGGACTAGCGGGATTATGGTCGGGGAGCTGTTTTTT; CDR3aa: CASSPGTSGIMVGELFF
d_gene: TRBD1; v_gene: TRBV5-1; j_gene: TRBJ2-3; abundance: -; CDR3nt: TGCGCCAGCAGCAAGGGACAGGGAGTAAATACGCAGTATTTT; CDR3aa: CASSKGQGVNTQYF
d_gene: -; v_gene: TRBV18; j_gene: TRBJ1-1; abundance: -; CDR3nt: TGTGCCAGCTCACCAGTCGGACAGGAAGCTTTCTTT; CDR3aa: CASSPVGQEAFF
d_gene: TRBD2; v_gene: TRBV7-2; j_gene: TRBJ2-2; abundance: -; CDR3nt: TGTGCCAGCAGCTACGCCGGGACTAGGGCCACCGGGGAGCTGTTTTTT; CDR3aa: CASSYAGTRATGELFF
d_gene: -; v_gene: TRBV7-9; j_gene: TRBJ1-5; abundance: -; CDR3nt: TGTGCCAGCAGCCACGACGGGGGTGATAGCAATCAGCCCCAGCATTTT; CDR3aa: CASSHDGGDSNQPQHF
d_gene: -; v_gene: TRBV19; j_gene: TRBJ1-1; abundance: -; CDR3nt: TGTGCCAGTGGTACCCGACAGATGAACACTGAAGCTTTCTTT; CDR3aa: CASGTRQMNTEAFF
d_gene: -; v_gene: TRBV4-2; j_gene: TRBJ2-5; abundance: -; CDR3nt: TGTGCCAGCAGCTACCAAAATGGGCAGGAAGAGACCCAGTACTTC; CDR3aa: CASSYQNGQEETQYF
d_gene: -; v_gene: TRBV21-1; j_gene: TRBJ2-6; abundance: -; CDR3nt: TGTGCCAGCACCCCGGGACAGGGGGCTCCCGGGGCCAACGGCCTGACTTTC; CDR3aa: CASTPGQGAPGANGLTF
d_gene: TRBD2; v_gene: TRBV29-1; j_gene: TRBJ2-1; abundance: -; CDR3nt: TGCAGCGTCCGGGGAGGGGCCTCCTACAATGAGCAGTTCTTC; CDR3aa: CSVRGGASYNEQFF
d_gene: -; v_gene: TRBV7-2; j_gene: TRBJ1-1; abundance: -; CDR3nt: TGTGCCAGCAGCACCGGACAAGACACTGAAGCTTTCTTT; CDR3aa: CASSTGQDTEAFF
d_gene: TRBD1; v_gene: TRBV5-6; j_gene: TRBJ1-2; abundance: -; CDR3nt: TGTGCCAGCAGCTCTAAGCAGGGGGTCTTCCTCGGCTATGGCTACACCTTC; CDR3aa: CASSSKQGVFLGYGYTF
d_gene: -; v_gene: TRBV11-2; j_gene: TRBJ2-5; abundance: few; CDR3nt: TGTGCCAGCAGCCTGAGGAGGGGTGAGACCCAGTACTTC; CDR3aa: CASSLRRGETQYF
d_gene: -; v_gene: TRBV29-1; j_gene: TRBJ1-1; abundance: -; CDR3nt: TGCAGCGGAACTTGGTTGGGAGGGTTGGCTTTCTTT; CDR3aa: CSGTWLGGLAFF
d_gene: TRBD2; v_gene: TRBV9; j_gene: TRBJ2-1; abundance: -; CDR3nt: TGTGCCAGCAGCGTAGGTGGGGGGACTAGGCGCTACAATGAGCAGTTCTTC; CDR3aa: CASSVGGGTRRYNEQFF